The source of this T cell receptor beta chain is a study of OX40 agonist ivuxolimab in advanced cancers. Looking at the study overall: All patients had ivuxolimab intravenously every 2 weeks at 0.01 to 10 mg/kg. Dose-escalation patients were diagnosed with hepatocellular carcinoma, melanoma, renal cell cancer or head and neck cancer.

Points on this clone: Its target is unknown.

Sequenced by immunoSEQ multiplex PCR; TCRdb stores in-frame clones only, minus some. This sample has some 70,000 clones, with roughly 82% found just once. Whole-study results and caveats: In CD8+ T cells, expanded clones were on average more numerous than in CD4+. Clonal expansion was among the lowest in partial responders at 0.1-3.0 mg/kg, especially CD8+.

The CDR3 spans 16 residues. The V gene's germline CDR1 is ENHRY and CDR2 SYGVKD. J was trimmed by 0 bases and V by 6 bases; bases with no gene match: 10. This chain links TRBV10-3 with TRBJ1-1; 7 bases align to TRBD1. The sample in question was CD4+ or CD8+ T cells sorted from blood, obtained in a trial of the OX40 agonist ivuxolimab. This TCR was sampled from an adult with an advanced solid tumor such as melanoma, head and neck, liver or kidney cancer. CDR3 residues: CAISPRAGQMNTEAFF. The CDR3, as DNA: TGTGCCATCAGCCCCCGAGCGGGACAGATGAACACTGAAGCTTTCTTT.